This TCR beta chain was recovered during a study of vaccination and CD4 T cells after COVID-19. Study details: Six males and four females constituted the convalescent cohort, two of whom were Hispanic.

Only one count was recorded for this clonotype. Its matching antigen is unknown. The Oncomine TCR Beta short-read assay sequenced DNA from cultured CD4+ T cells. TCRdb reprocessed the PCR reads with MiXCR, giving one entry per CDR3 protein. Here the sample spans 4,500 to 6,500 distinct CDR3 sequences, about 62% being singletons. Study conclusions and caveats: Among convalescent patients, a median roughly 90% of reactive clones emerged only after vaccination.

Treatment reported: roughly 10-day PBMC culture with coronavirus spike peptide pools or control peptides (ViraFEST assay). CD4+ T cells that came from the unexposed donor were collected before the COVID-19 pandemic (2011-2018). ViraFEST expanded antigen-specific T cells with peptide pools, then sequenced TCRs. The CDR3 spans 14 residues. The J segment lost 4 bases and the V segment lost 6 bases, leaving 9 bases of the junction unmatched. Germline V gene data show CDR1 as DFQATT and CDR2 as SNEGSKA (reference sequence). The sequence was collected from a human donor in good health. The sequencing sample was made of CD4+ T cells from blood, cultured in vitro. The rearrangement joins TRBV20-1 to TRBJ1-2; 9 bases match TRBD1. CDR3: CSAVSGTGSYGYTF. CDR3 DNA sequence: TGCAGTGCCGTGTCCGGGACAGGGTCCTATGGCTACACCTTC.